Sequencing of this T cell receptor (beta chain) was carried out in a study of blood T cell repertoires in COVID-19. Repertoires were generated with immunoSEQ multiplex PCR, while TCRdb's copy carries only in-frame clones and drops some. In the table there are 130,000 to 150,000 clones, around 82% of which are singletons. The CDR3 covers 17 residues. Trimming took off 0 bases at V and 1 base at J, with 16 bases between the two ends. From germline, CDR1 is LGHNA and CDR2 YNFKEQ. This clone appeared a single time. This sequence joins TRBV4-2 and TRBJ2-7; perhaps TRBD1 as D (6 bases). The material sequenced was peripheral blood. This TCR was sampled from a man aged 55 to 70 with active or convalescent COVID-19. Here the CDR3 DNA reads TGTGCCAGCAGCCAAGATCTTGTACAGGGTGAGTCCTACGAGCAGTACTTC. The encoded protein is CASSQDLVQGESYEQYF.